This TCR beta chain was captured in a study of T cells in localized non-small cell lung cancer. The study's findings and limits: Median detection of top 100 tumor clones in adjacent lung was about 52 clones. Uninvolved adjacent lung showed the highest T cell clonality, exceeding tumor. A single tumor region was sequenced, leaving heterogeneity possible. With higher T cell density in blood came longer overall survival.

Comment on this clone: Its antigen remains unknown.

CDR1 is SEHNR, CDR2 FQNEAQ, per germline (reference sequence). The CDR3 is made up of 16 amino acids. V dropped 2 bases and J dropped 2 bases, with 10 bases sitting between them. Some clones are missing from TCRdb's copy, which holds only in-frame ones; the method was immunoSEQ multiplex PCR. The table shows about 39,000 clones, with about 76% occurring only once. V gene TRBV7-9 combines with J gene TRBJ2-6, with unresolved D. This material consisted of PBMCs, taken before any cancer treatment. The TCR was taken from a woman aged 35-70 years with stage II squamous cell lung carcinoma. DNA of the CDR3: TGTGCCAGCAGCTTAAAAAGGGCTGCTGGGGCCAACGTCCTGACTTTC. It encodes CASSLKRAAGANVLTF.